This TCR beta chain was obtained from a study of T cells in Graves' hyperthyroidism and ophthalmopathy. General study findings and limits: Most clonotypes expanded in the thyroid (above 0.001) were also present in blood.

In patients aged 18 to 65, hyperthyroidism was newly diagnosed, with duration under 2 months. The diagnoses drew upon clinical symptoms, serum thyroxine and TRAb, thyroid ultrasound and orbital computed tomography. PBMCs stemmed from approximately 9.1 ml fresh peripheral blood. There are many counts of this clonotype. Its antigen is still unknown. The investigators amplified TCR beta CDR3 regions from RNA transcripts. The study used the HTBI primer set for a first-round RT-PCR of the TCR CDR3. TCRdb reprocessed the multiplex PCR reads with MiXCR, giving one entry per CDR3 protein. Among fewer than 350,000 distinct CDR3 sequences listed, roughly 15% were seen once. V was trimmed by 6 bases and J by 0 bases, leaving 13 bases between them. The germline gives CDR1 SGHDT, CDR2 YYEEEE. This CDR3 spans 14 amino acids.

This chain uses TRBV5-6 with TRBJ2-7, with D possibly being TRBD1 (5 bases). This TCR was recovered from a woman aged 45-65 years with Graves' hyperthyroidism that later progressed to Graves' ophthalmopathy. Specimen: blood. CDR3 sequence: CASTRVRSSYEQYF. DNA of the CDR3: TGTGCCAGCACCAGGGTCCGGAGCTCCTACGAGCAGTACTTC.